Presented here are 3 T cell receptor beta chains from one specimen sequenced in a study of blood T cell repertoires in COVID-19. Data came from immunoSEQ multiplex PCR; TCRdb stores just in-frame clones and leaves some out. The profile shows 150,000 to 200,000 clones, 88% of them singletons. Material for sequencing was peripheral blood. The receptors shown here come from a human donor in a cohort sampled during active COVID-19.

This chain connects TRBV9 to TRBJ2-2; 11 bases agree with TRBD2. Losses at the gene ends were 4 bases for V and 4 bases for J; bases not matched to a gene: 12. The CDR3 contains 18 residues. In germline, CDR1 is SGDLS, CDR2 YYNGEE. The DNA of the CDR3 is TGTGCCAGCAGCAGGCGCAGTAGCGGGAGGGCCAGCACCGGGGAGCTGTTTTTT. This encodes CASSRRSSGRASTGELFF.

The rearrangement joins TRBV13 to TRBJ2-2; the D gene is possibly TRBD1 (5 bases). Germline CDR1 reads PRHDT; CDR2 reads FYEKMQ (reference sequence). V lost 1 base to trimming and J lost 4 bases, with 10 bases between them. CDR3 length equals 15 residues. The DNA of the CDR3 is TGTGCCAGCAGCTTAGCGCAGGGCACCACCGGGGAGCTGTTTTTT. Translating gives CASSLAQGTTGELFF.

The chain couples TRBV23-1 to TRBJ1-5; D gene unclear. TRBV23-1 is an ORF, with its function uncertain. Deletions cut 0 bases from V and 0 bases from J, with 9 bases between. CDR3 size: 16 residues. CDR3 sequence reads: CASSQSGGNSNQPQHF. For the CDR3, the DNA is TGCGCCAGCAGTCAATCCGGCGGGAATAGCAATCAGCCCCAGCATTTT.